This T cell receptor (beta chain) comes out of a study of T-cell memory formation after mild COVID-19 (dated by TCRdb to the early 2020s). About the full investigation: Most TCR sequence clusters were specific to one of the two donors. T-cell clones expanding and contracting after mild COVID-19 in two donors were tracked by longitudinal TCRalpha and TCRbeta repertoire sequencing. The cohort comprised two young, previously healthy adult volunteers, one female and one male.

General study outcomes and caveats: SARS-CoV-2 specificity was not confirmed for the second-wave clones peaking on day 37. Only a couple of mild cases were covered in the study, and larger cohorts including severe cases with pre-infection samples were considered necessary. Some responding clones were detected in pre-infection memory, suggesting pre-existing cross-reactive memory T cells joined the SARS-CoV-2 response. Balanced CD4/CD8 phenotypes were observed for clones contracting from day 15 to 85, whereas a bias towards CD4+ was observed for a second wave of clones expanding from day 15 to 37. Contracting CD4+ clones appeared mostly in the CM and EM memory subsets, whereas CD8+ clones were enriched in EMRA.

Taken from cysteine to phenylalanine, the CDR3 has 13 residues. CDR3 DNA is the only sequence kept; it has 39 bases, read in frame from the first base. At the junction V is shortened by 7 bases and J by 0 bases; bases outside the gene matches: 3. CDR1 is given as MNHEY and CDR2 as SVGAGI, both from the germline V gene. Points on this clonotype: The specificity of this receptor is unknown. There are no base qualities to consult, and no much larger clone falls within one base.

Ficoll-Paque density gradient centrifugation was the method used to isolate PBMCs. The instrument was an Illumina NovaSeq 6000. cDNA libraries for TCRalpha and TCRbeta were prepared by 5'RACE using constant-segment primers, with sample barcodes and unique molecular identifiers added. Trizol reagent was used to extract RNA from every sample. Libraries were amplified in two PCR steps, with a second sample barcode and Illumina TruSeq adapters added in the second step. Sequencing of libraries was performed on an Illumina NovaSeq with 2 x 150 bp paired-end reads. The original methods were these. Reads were demultiplexed and collapsed into UMI-guided consensus sequences with migec v1.2.7. Using mixcr v2.1.11, UMI consensuses were aligned to TRA and TRB V and J templates and then assembled into clonotypes. Clonotypes were classified as expanded or contracted when called significant by both edgeR and NoisET, with noise models trained on biological replicates. For edgeR calls, the thresholds were a false discovery rate-adjusted p below 0.01 and a log2 fold-change of 1. As an exploratory analysis of dynamics, max-normalized trajectories of the 1000 most abundant clonotypes were examined with PCA combined with hierarchical clustering. The CD4 or CD8 phenotype of responding clones was assigned using the separately sequenced CD4+ and CD8+ repertoires. In-frame beta chains were kept once TCRdb had trimmed the public reads at Q25 with fastp and called clones with MiXCR. Rows with a matching CDR3 protein are joined into one entry that keeps the most common DNA and genes. TCRdb, not the original authors, processed these V and J calls. The sample contains under 600,000 distinct CDR3 sequences, less than 25% of them found a single time. Of the sample, around 7.7% falls within the top ten clones.

This receptor was identified in an adult woman who had mild COVID-19 (a few samples of this study predate the infection). The sample titles of this study are shuffled in the database, so cell type and time point are left out; the donor was told from shared clones. The receptor chain draws on TRBV6-5 and TRBJ2-7, and 7 bases in between align with TRBD2. What was sequenced was PBMCs or a T cell subset sorted from them (not recorded which). In nucleotide form, the sequence is TGTGCCAGCACTAGCGGAAACTCCTACGAGCAGTACTTC. Its translation reads: CASTSGNSYEQYF.